These 20 T cell receptor beta chains were sequenced from one sample in a study of shared clonotypes between healthy human individuals. This table comes from immunoSEQ multiplex PCR, and its TCRdb copy is limited to in-frame clones, with some not included. The table lists around 750,000 clones, 74% of them singletons, with over 1.5% in the top ten. The sequenced sample was memory CD4+ T cells sorted from blood. Indicated subset: CD45RA-negative fraction. The origin of the receptors is a woman under 40 in good health.

This clone appeared a few times. The chain uses TRBV19 and TRBJ2-7, with 7 bases lining up with TRBD2. V was pared by 6 bases and J by 2 bases, with 7 bases of the junction left unmatched. The CDR3 runs 14 residues. CDR1 and CDR2 from the germline V gene are LNHDA and SQIVND (reference sequence). The CDR3: CASRGSGLPYEQYF. The CDR3 DNA sequence: TGTGCCAGTAGGGGATCGGGACTACCCTACGAGCAGTACTTC.

This clone has a count of ten or more. The chain recombines TRBV23-1 with TRBJ2-7; D perhaps matches TRBD2 (5 bases). TRBV23-1 is an open reading frame, and its role is uncertain. This CDR3 contains 13 residues. Trimming left V 3 bases short and J 3 bases short, with 9 bases between. CDR3 in DNA: TGCGCCAGCAGTCATGCAGCGGACTACGAGCAGTACTTC. It specifies CASSHAADYEQYF.

The table lists this clone with a few counts. The V gene is TRBV23-1, the J gene TRBJ1-4, with D maybe TRBD1 (5 bases). TRBV23-1 is designated an ORF whose function remains uncertain. V was trimmed by 2 bases and J by 4 bases, leaving 14 bases between them. The CDR3 runs to 16 residues. The CDR3 protein is CASSQQRGRVNEKLFF. Written as DNA, the CDR3 is TGCGCCAGCAGTCAACAGAGGGGCAGGGTTAATGAAAAACTGTTTTTT.

The rearrangement uses TRBV19 and TRBJ2-7, with 7 bases matching TRBD2. The trim removed 7 bases at V and 4 bases at J, leaving 7 bases unmatched. There are 13 residues in the CDR3. From germline, CDR1 is LNHDA and CDR2 SQIVND (reference sequence). The CDR3 region has the DNA TGTGCCAGTAACCCGGGACTACTTTACGAGCAGTACTTC. Its translation is CASNPGLLYEQYF.

The V call is TRBV5-5, the J call TRBJ2-5; 10 bases are shared with TRBD1. Trimming cost V 3 bases and J 5 bases; bases outside gene matches: 4. Germline V gives CDR1 SGHKS, CDR2 YYEKEE (reference sequence). The CDR3 spans 14 residues. The CDR3 loop reads CASSWDRGAETQYF. The DNA for the CDR3 is TGTGCCAGCAGCTGGGACAGGGGAGCGGAGACCCAGTACTTC.

The genes are TRBV5-1 and TRBJ1-3, with D hard to call. The CDR3 extends over 15 amino acids. V was trimmed by 1 base and J by 2 bases, leaving 10 bases between them. Germline V gene sequence: CDR1 SGHRS, CDR2 YFSETQ. The CDR3 loop is CASSLNLGAGNTIYF. CDR3 sequence (DNA): TGCGCCAGCAGCTTGAACCTTGGGGCTGGAAACACCATATATTTT.

The V gene is TRBV28, the J gene TRBJ1-2, with 7 bases fitting TRBD1. The CDR3 contains 14 residues. The germline V gene encodes CDR1 MDHEN and CDR2 SYDVKM. V shed 6 bases and J 8 bases; nucleotides not matched to a gene: 12. This CDR3 reads CASSPGTVKRGYTF. The DNA for the CDR3 is TGTGCCAGCAGCCCCGGGACAGTAAAAAGGGGCTACACCTTC.

This clone was recorded only once. The rearrangement links TRBV6-1 to TRBJ1-2; D gene ambiguous. V was shortened by 4 bases and J by 6 bases, with 9 bases between the two germline ends. The CDR3 length is 12 residues. Germline V gene lookup returns CDR1 MNHNS and CDR2 SASEGT. This CDR3 reads CASSGLWNGYTF. The CDR3 region has the DNA TGTGCCAGCAGTGGACTGTGGAATGGCTACACCTTC.

The sample holds one count of this clone. This chain links TRBV2 with TRBJ1-5; D is unresolved. V lost 3 bases and J 2 bases, leaving 8 bases between the germline ends. Germline assignment: CDR1 SNHLY and CDR2 FYNNEI. This CDR3 comprises 14 residues. The CDR3 sequence is CASSEAMGNQPQHF. In DNA form, the CDR3 reads TGTGCCAGCAGTGAGGCTATGGGCAATCAGCCCCAGCATTTT.

The chain uses TRBV11-2 and TRBJ2-7; TRBD2 matches 7 bases. Germline CDR1 SGHAT, CDR2 FQNNGV. This CDR3 has 17 residues. V shed 5 bases, J shed 2 bases, and the junction held 15 bases outside the gene matches. CDR3 bases: TGTGCCAGCAGCCCGAGGGTGTTGGCGGGGGAGCCCTACGAGCAGTACTTC. Translating gives CASSPRVLAGEPYEQYF.

This chain links TRBV7-6 with TRBJ2-1; tentatively, D is TRBD2 (5 bases). Germline CDR1 is SGHVS and CDR2 is FNYEAQ. Trimming cost V 4 bases and J 10 bases, with 17 bases left between them. This CDR3 region has 14 residues. This chain's CDR3 is CASSSREGGGEQFF. Written as DNA, the CDR3 is TGTGCCAGCAGCTCTCGCGAAGGAGGCGGGGAGCAGTTCTTC.

The chain has TRBV10-3 and TRBJ1-5; 7 bases fit TRBD1. J lost 6 bases, V lost 5 bases, and 7 bases had no gene match. The CDR3 has 14 amino acids. The germline V gene encodes CDR1 ENHRY and CDR2 SYGVKD. The CDR3 region has the DNA TGTGCCATCAGTCTCGACAGGGCCGGTCAGCCCCAGCATTTT. It specifies CAISLDRAGQPQHF.

The CDR3: CASSLSGPGDTQYF. In nucleotides, the CDR3 is TGTGCCAGCAGCTTAAGCGGCCCGGGAGATACGCAGTATTTT. The J gene is TRBJ2-3, the V gene TRBV11-2, with D perhaps TRBD2 (5 bases). Germline V gives CDR1 SGHAT, CDR2 FQNNGV. Trimming removed 2 bases at V and 5 bases at J, with 11 bases between. The length of the CDR3 is 14 residues.

A remark on this clone: Other DNA sequences from this sample encode an identical CDR3 as well. The V gene is TRBV27, the J gene TRBJ2-5, with D perhaps TRBD2 (5 bases). CDR1 is MNHEY and CDR2 is SMNVEV in the germline V gene (reference sequence). The germline V and J ends were trimmed by 8 bases and 2 bases, with 9 bases remaining between them. The length of the CDR3 is 12 residues. This CDR3 reads CASRRGQETQYF. The CDR3 DNA reads as TGTGCCAGCCGCCGAGGGCAAGAGACCCAGTACTTC.

DNA for the CDR3: TGTGCCAGCAGACAGCAAGAGACCCAGTACTTC. Its translation is CASRQQETQYF. J is TRBJ2-5 and V is TRBV2; D is uncertain. The CDR3 consists of 11 residues. CDR1 is SNHLY and CDR2 is FYNNEI in the germline V gene. Trimming removed 6 bases at V and 2 bases at J, with 4 bases between.

J is TRBJ1-4 and V is TRBV18, with unresolved D. There are 14 residues in the CDR3. Between the trimmed V and J ends, which lost 2 bases and 8 bases, there was a span of 12 bases. The V gene's germline CDR1 is KGHSH and CDR2 LQKENI. The CDR3 sequence is CASSPGTLEEKLFF. In nucleotides, the CDR3 is TGTGCCAGCTCACCAGGAACATTAGAGGAAAAACTGTTTTTT.

This clone was recorded a few times. The chain combines TRBV7-2 with TRBJ1-5, with unresolved D. The CDR3 extends over 15 amino acids. Looked up from germline, CDR1 is SGHTA and CDR2 is FQGNSA. Trimming removed 1 base from V and 3 bases from J, with 10 bases in between. The DNA of the CDR3 is TGTGCCAGCAGCTTAGTGGTTCTTACCAATCAGCCCCAGCATTTT. This codes for CASSLVVLTNQPQHF.

This clone was observed many times. V gene TRBV6-6 combines with J gene TRBJ2-2, with TRBD2 identical over 10 bases. The CDR3 spans 16 residues. V shed 2 bases, J shed 2 bases, and the junction held 2 bases outside the gene matches. CDR1 and CDR2 from the germline V gene are MNHNY and SVGAGI (reference sequence). CDR3 in DNA: TGTGCCAGCAGTTACCTACTAGCGGGAAACACCGGGGAGCTGTTTTTT. Its translation: CASSYLLAGNTGELFF.

This clone is a singleton in its sample. Sequence at one end of the junction differs from germline and may be a read error. The chain couples TRBV28 to TRBJ2-7; D unresolved. The CDR3 covers 11 residues. Germline V lookup: CDR1 MDHEN, CDR2 SYDVKM. CDR3 in DNA: TGTGCCAGCAGTTTATCAGGTCGTTTGGACTTC. Encoded protein: CASSLSGRLDF.

The sample holds one count of this clone. This chain joins TRBV19 and TRBJ2-1; D may be TRBD2 (6 bases). This CDR3 spans 14 amino acids. V lost 6 bases and J lost 4, with 13 bases in between. Looked up from germline, CDR1 is LNHDA and CDR2 is SQIVND (reference sequence). Here the CDR3 reads CASRRASAYNEQFF. The CDR3 region has the DNA TGTGCCAGTAGGCGGGCTAGCGCGTACAATGAGCAGTTCTTC.